A selection of T cell receptor beta chains follows, all from one sample in a study of T-cell reconstitution after alpha-beta-depleted transplantation in children. TCRdb re-called the PCR reads through MiXCR, storing one row per CDR3 protein. Seen here are hundreds of thousands of distinct CDR3 sequences, more than 9% observed once, and the top ten hold just over 2%. The sequenced sample was PBMCs, obtained before TCRalphabeta/CD19-depleted stem cell transplant. These receptors originate from a child aged 2-15 years with inherited bone marrow failure, due to receive a stem cell transplant. The CDR3 runs from the conserved cysteine through the conserved F or W.

J,V,CDR3
TRBJ2-4,TRBV4-3,CASSQYPDRAGGKNIQYF
TRBJ2-1,TRBV30,CAWRENYNEQFF
TRBJ2-7,TRBV6-2/TRBV6-3,CASSYDSTAYEQYF
TRBJ2-7,TRBV11-2,CASSLRVLGSYEQYF
TRBJ2-3,TRBV4-3,CASSQGSAAGDGADTQYF
TRBJ2-1,TRBV6-1,CASRRLAGGVTYNEQFF
TRBJ1-2,TRBV10-3,CAISEQGEGYTF
TRBJ2-7,TRBV27,CASSPSGRSAEQYF
TRBJ2-2,TRBV11-2,CASGAGAMRGTGELFF
TRBJ1-4,TRBV20-1,CSARPIGGGWVEKLFF
TRBJ2-7,TRBV6-2/TRBV6-3,CASTGQGFYEQYF
TRBJ2-3,TRBV20-1,CSARAIASTDTQYF
TRBJ2-5,TRBV10-3,CAISTGGETQYF
TRBJ1-4,TRBV4-3,CASSQEPSGTFNEKLFF
TRBJ2-1,TRBV5-1,CASSLSYGASYNEQFF
TRBJ2-1,TRBV5-1,CASSLGVREGNEQFF
TRBJ2-2,TRBV20-1,CSAAGLAGGVTGELFF
TRBJ2-1,TRBV7-8,CASSPNQGAYNEQFF
TRBJ2-1,TRBV4-3,CASSQDQGSGGRRDEQFF
TRBJ2-1,TRBV20-1,CSARDALAPAYNEQFF
TRBJ2-3,TRBV23-1,CASSQSGLLRTDTQYF
TRBJ2-1,TRBV18,CASSPPGTGGWVVAEQFF
TRBJ2-1,TRBV20-1,CSARDRGRSNEQFF
TRBJ2-5,TRBV2,CASSQGLVGETQYF
TRBJ1-1,TRBV10-3,CAISDLPSGVTEAFF
TRBJ2-7,TRBV27,CASRPGLAGAYEQYF
TRBJ2-2,TRBV7-9,CASSLADRPGNTGELFF
TRBJ1-1,TRBV18,CASSRGSGGNTEAFF
TRBJ2-7,TRBV5-1,CASSSGIVGFREQYF
TRBJ2-1,TRBV20-1,CSARVINEQFF
TRBJ2-7,TRBV29-1,CSVEDRVHEQYF
TRBJ2-1,TRBV11-2,CASRGTSERYNEQFF
TRBJ2-7,TRBV7-2,CASSRGGPLSYEQYF
TRBJ2-3,TRBV5-1,CASSGRQTSTDTQYF
TRBJ1-1,TRBV27,CASSPPGRMNTEAFF
TRBJ2-1,TRBV6-6,CASSSDGSGEFF
TRBJ1-1,TRBV2,CASSPRISLQGNTEAFF
TRBJ1-1,TRBV6-5,CASSLTGDEAFF
TRBJ2-6,TRBV12-3/TRBV12-4,CASSLALRGASGANVLTF
TRBJ2-7,TRBV11-2,CASSTTTPGHWTSGIYEQYF
TRBJ2-3,TRBV28,CASSLTLAGVPTDTQYF
TRBJ2-7,TRBV7-9,CASSLSQLTYEQYF
TRBJ2-7,TRBV27,CASSLQGLTLSGYEQYF
TRBJ1-4,TRBV27,CASSFGFANEKLFF
TRBJ1-5,TRBV30,CAWRSTGGGQPQHF
TRBJ2-1,TRBV6-1,CASSTRTSDYNEQFF
TRBJ2-7,TRBV5-1,CASSFTTSPYEQYF